Each of the 28 T cell receptor beta chains below was sequenced from the same sample in a study of PD-L1 blockade in urothelial cancer. Time point specified: peripheral blood 6 weeks after treatment start. Assay: immunoSEQ multiplex PCR; the TCRdb copy retains only in-frame clones and omits some. Of some 51,000 clones listed, 88% are singletons. The starting material was PBMCs, obtained around atezolizumab (anti-PD-L1) treatment. The receptors were sampled from a man between 60 and 70 years old with urothelial cancer.

The count of this clone is one. The rearrangement joins TRBV5-1 to TRBJ2-2; 10 nucleotides line up with TRBD1. V lost 6 bases to trimming and J lost 5 bases; unmatched junction nucleotides: 4. The CDR3 is 14 amino acids. CDR1 and CDR2 from the germline V gene are SGHRS and YFSETQ. DNA for the CDR3: TGCGCCAGCACCGACAGGGGGCAGACCGGGGAGCTGTTTTTT. It translates to CASTDRGQTGELFF. Full variable domain (missing parts from reference TRBV5-1 and TRBJ2-2): KAGVTQTPRYLIKTRGQQVTLSCSPISGHRSVSWYQQTPGQGLQFLFEYFSETQRNKGNFPGRFSGRQFSNSRSEMNVSTLELGDSALYLCASTDRGQTGELFFGEGSRLTVL.

The V and J genes are TRBV5-1 and TRBJ1-2; a weak D match, TRBD1 (6 bases). The V gene lost 0 bases and the J gene lost 4 bases, with 10 bases spanning the gap. This CDR3 has 14 amino acids. CDR1 and CDR2 from the germline V gene are SGHRS and YFSETQ. Here the CDR3 reads CASSLGQEIYGYTF. The CDR3 DNA sequence: TGCGCCAGCAGCTTGGGACAGGAAATCTATGGCTACACCTTC.

The V call is TRBV28, the J call TRBJ2-6; TRBD2 matches 7 bases. Germline assignment: CDR1 MDHEN and CDR2 SYDVKM. Trimming at V came to 10 bases and at J to 2 bases, leaving 11 bases not matched to a gene. The CDR3 spans 16 residues. Written as DNA, the CDR3 is TGTGCCACCGCGGGGAGGGAAAACACTGGGGCCAACGTCCTGACTTTC. Residues: CATAGRENTGANVLTF.

The V gene is TRBV5-1, the J gene TRBJ2-3; 10 bases line up with TRBD1. The CDR3 is 15 amino acids. CDR1 and CDR2 from the germline V gene are SGHRS and YFSETQ. Trimming removed 7 bases from V and 2 bases from J; junction bases left unmatched: 7. CDR3 protein: CASGEGQGNTDTQYF. CDR3 DNA sequence: TGCGCCAGCGGGGAGGGACAGGGGAACACAGATACGCAGTATTTT.

J is TRBJ1-2 and V is TRBV7-8; D is unclear. V lost 0 bases, J lost 0 bases, and 5 bases lay in between. CDR1 and CDR2 from the germline V gene are SGHVS and FQNEAQ. CDR3 length equals 14 residues. CDR3 sequence (DNA): TGTGCCAGCAGCTTAGCGGAGACTAACTATGGCTACACCTTC. It specifies CASSLAETNYGYTF.

This chain links TRBV7-2 with TRBJ2-7, with D maybe TRBD2 (5 bases). Germline V gene sequence: CDR1 SGHTA, CDR2 FQGNSA. The CDR3 has 11 amino acids. The V gene lost 4 bases and the J gene lost 9 bases, with 10 bases spanning the gap. CDR3 amino acids: CASSSGFAQYF. The DNA for the CDR3 is TGTGCCAGCAGCTCGGGGTTCGCGCAGTACTTC.

The chain uses TRBV5-4 and TRBJ2-3; 8 bases map to TRBD1. The V and J ends lost 0 bases and 5 bases, in that order; junction bases with no gene match: 5. The CDR3 length is 15 residues. CDR1 and CDR2 (germline): SGHNT, YYREEE (reference sequence). The CDR3 DNA is TGTGCCAGCAGCTTGGCAGGGGGCCGTGGAGATACGCAGTATTTT. It codes for CASSLAGGRGDTQYF.

This clone was found a few times. V is TRBV2 and J is TRBJ1-1, with D possibly matching TRBD1 (6 bases). V was clipped by 7 bases and J by 4 bases, with 13 bases between them. CDR3 size: 13 residues. Germline CDR1 SNHLY, CDR2 FYNNEI. The CDR3 nucleotides are TGTGCCAGCAATCGACAGGACGGCACTGAAGCTTTCTTT. Protein sequence: CASNRQDGTEAFF.

This clone was recorded a few times. In DNA, the CDR3 is TGTGCCTGGGACAGGGGGCGTATGCCCGGCTACACCTTC. Its protein is CAWDRGRMPGYTF. The J gene is TRBJ1-2, the V gene TRBV30, with 10 bases aligning to TRBD1. Germline CDR1 is GTSNPN and CDR2 is SVGIG (reference sequence). The CDR3 totals 13 residues. The junction had 8 bases not matched to a gene; V was cut back by 5 bases and J by 8 bases.

The rearrangement uses TRBV2 and TRBJ1-5; possible D gene TRBD1, 5 bases. CDR3 length: 12 amino acids. The V and J ends lost 3 bases and 12 bases respectively, with 12 bases between them. Germline loops: CDR1 SNHLY, CDR2 FYNNEI. This chain's CDR3 is CASSDRGRHQHF. CDR3 nucleotide sequence: TGTGCCAGCAGTGATAGGGGCCGGCACCAGCATTTT.

The genes are TRBV19 and TRBJ2-7, with TRBD1 identical over 7 bases. CDR1 is LNHDA and CDR2 is SQIVND in the germline V gene (reference sequence). J was trimmed by 5 bases and V by 7 bases; bases with no gene match: 8. The CDR3 sequence is 13 residues long. The CDR3 protein is CASTSTGWNEQYF. CDR3 sequence (DNA): TGTGCCAGTACCTCGACAGGGTGGAACGAGCAGTACTTC.

The chain recombines TRBV28 with TRBJ2-7, with 12 bases fitting TRBD2. The CDR3 is 16 residues long. CDR1 is MDHEN, CDR2 SYDVKM, per germline. J lost 3 bases, V lost 4 bases, and 7 bases had no gene match. The CDR3 DNA is TGTGCCAGCAGTTCCGGGACTAGCGGGCAAATCTACGAGCAGTACTTC. This gives the protein CASSSGTSGQIYEQYF.

A single count supports this clone. Here the CDR3 DNA reads TGCGCCAGCAGCCAAGGGGACAGCTCCTACAATGAGCAGTTCTTC. Translated: CASSQGDSSYNEQFF. V usage is TRBV4-3 and J usage is TRBJ2-1, with TRBD1 matching over 7 bases. With 1 base clipped from V and 0 bases from J, the junction kept 0 bases outside the gene matches. The germline V gene encodes CDR1 LGHNA and CDR2 YSLEER. The CDR3 has 15 amino acids.

The rearrangement uses TRBV6-5 and TRBJ1-1; D unresolved. The V end lost 0 bases, the J end lost 0 bases, and 8 bases lay between the germline ends. The CDR3 has 15 amino acids. CDR1 is MNHEY, CDR2 SVGAGI, per germline. The CDR3 here is CASSYSSRLNTEAFF. CDR3 DNA: TGTGCCAGCAGTTACTCGAGCAGGCTGAACACTGAAGCTTTCTTT.

CDR3 amino acids: CASSPTSGGPETQYF. CDR3 nucleotides: TGTGCCAGTAGTCCGACATCGGGGGGGCCGGAGACCCAGTACTTC. This sequence joins TRBV19 and TRBJ2-5; TRBD2 agrees at 8 bases. The CDR3 runs 15 residues. Per germline, CDR1 LNHDA and CDR2 SQIVND (reference sequence). V lost 5 bases to trimming and J lost 5 bases; unmatched junction nucleotides: 10.

The CDR3 nucleotides read TGTGCCAGCAGTGAACCCTCCCCGGGAGTGTTTTGGGGGCAGTTCTTC. Amino acid sequence: CASSEPSPGVFWGQFF. V is TRBV6-1 and J is TRBJ2-1, with D possibly being TRBD2 (6 bases). The CDR3 consists of 16 residues. Germline V gene lookup returns CDR1 MNHNS and CDR2 SASEGT. The V and J ends lost 2 bases and 12 bases respectively, with 23 bases between them.

The J gene is TRBJ1-2, the V gene TRBV6-5, with 10 positions matching TRBD1. Germline V CDR1 and CDR2: MNHEY, SVGAGI. This CDR3 comprises 12 residues. Trimming at V came to 6 bases and at J to 7 bases, leaving 2 bases not matched to a gene. This chain's CDR3 is CASRRTGGGYTF. The CDR3 coding sequence is TGTGCCAGCAGACGGACAGGGGGTGGCTACACCTTC.

The chain employs TRBV18 and TRBJ2-1, with D perhaps TRBD1 (5 bases). V was pared by 2 bases and J by 5 bases, with 13 bases between. CDR1 KGHSH and CDR2 LQKENI come from the germline V gene. This CDR3 spans 15 amino acids. CDR3 residues: CASSPLGGQDNEQFF. In DNA, the CDR3 is TGTGCCAGCTCACCATTAGGCGGACAAGACAATGAGCAGTTCTTC.

The rearrangement uses TRBV5-4 and TRBJ2-2; D possibly corresponds to TRBD2 (6 bases). The CDR3 is 16 amino acids. V shed 4 bases and J shed 2 bases, with 15 bases lying between them. Germline V gene data show CDR1 as SGHNT and CDR2 as YYREEE (reference sequence). CDR3 DNA: TGTGCCAGCAGCCTTTTTAACGGGGGAAACACCGGGGAGCTGTTTTTT. Protein: CASSLFNGGNTGELFF.

The chain links TRBV28 to TRBJ2-1; 8 bases line up with TRBD2. V gave up 2 bases and J gave up 7 bases; unmatched junction bases: 7. The CDR3 spans 15 residues. Germline-derived CDR1 and CDR2 are MDHEN and SYDVKM. The chain's CDR3 is CASSLREGPQNEQFF. In DNA, the CDR3 is TGTGCCAGCAGTTTACGGGAGGGCCCTCAAAATGAGCAGTTCTTC.

The chain employs TRBV19 and TRBJ1-1, with TRBD1 matching 8 bases. In germline, CDR1 is LNHDA, CDR2 SQIVND (reference sequence). Unmatched junction bases numbered 5, after V lost 7 bases and J lost 7 bases. The CDR3 spans 12 residues. CDR3 protein: CASTNDRGEAFF. CDR3 coding DNA: TGTGCCAGTACTAATGACAGGGGTGAAGCTTTCTTT.

The chain combines TRBV7-3 with TRBJ2-2, with D possibly TRBD2 on 6 matching bases. Germline V gene data show CDR1 as SGHTA and CDR2 as FQGTGA. This CDR3 is 14 amino acids long. V lost 5 bases to trimming and J lost 6 bases, with 13 bases between them. CDR3 in amino acids: CASSPSLASGELFF. For the CDR3, the DNA is TGTGCCAGCAGCCCCAGTCTAGCGTCCGGGGAGCTGTTTTTT.

This clone occurred a few times. J is TRBJ2-2 and V is TRBV30, with 8 bases that match TRBD1. The V gene end was trimmed by 0 bases and the J gene end by 1 base; junction bases not matched to a gene: 1. The CDR3 spans 15 residues. Looked up from germline, CDR1 is GTSNPN and CDR2 is SVGIG (reference sequence). This CDR3 reads CAWSVGTGNTGELFF. Here the CDR3 DNA reads TGTGCCTGGAGTGTAGGGACAGGGAACACCGGGGAGCTGTTTTTT.

This clone appeared a few times. The J gene is TRBJ1-2, the V gene TRBV6-6; D remains unclear. The length of the CDR3 is 11 residues. Germline V gene data show CDR1 as MNHNY and CDR2 as SVGAGI (reference sequence). Trimming pared 6 bases from V and 5 bases from J, leaving 7 bases between. The DNA for the CDR3 is TGTGCCAGCAGCCCGGGGTATGGCTACACCTTC. Encoded protein: CASSPGYGYTF.

This chain's CDR3 is CASSLPGAGANVLTF. Here the CDR3 DNA reads TGTGCCAGCAGTTTACCAGGGGCCGGGGCCAACGTCCTGACTTTC. The genes are TRBV28 and TRBJ2-6; perhaps TRBD1 as D (6 bases). The V end was cut by 2 bases, the J end by 4 bases, with 9 bases between. The germline gives CDR1 MDHEN, CDR2 SYDVKM. The CDR3 is 15 amino acids.

This rearrangement joins TRBV6-1 to TRBJ2-2; 7 nucleotides match TRBD2. V lost 6 bases and J lost 5; bases outside the gene matches: 3. Germline CDR1 is MNHNS and CDR2 is SASEGT. There are 13 residues in the CDR3. CDR3 nucleotides: TGTGCCAGCAGAAATAGCGGGACCGGGGAGCTGTTTTTT. This encodes CASRNSGTGELFF.

The CDR3 here is CASSGAGRGYGYTF. The CDR3 coding sequence is TGTGCCAGCTCCGGCGCAGGGCGGGGCTATGGCTACACCTTC. The V and J genes are TRBV27 and TRBJ1-2, with D possibly TRBD1 on 5 matching bases. Germline-derived CDR1 and CDR2 are MNHEY and SMNVEV (reference sequence). The CDR3 consists of 14 residues. V shed 8 bases and J shed 4 bases, with 17 bases lying between them.

The chain uses TRBV19 and TRBJ1-2; D not certain. The germline gives CDR1 LNHDA, CDR2 SQIVND (reference sequence). V lost 3 bases, J lost 1 base, and 6 bases lay in between. This CDR3 comprises 13 residues. CDR3 loop: CASSIQVNYGYTF. The CDR3 DNA is TGTGCCAGTAGTATCCAGGTTAACTATGGCTACACCTTC.